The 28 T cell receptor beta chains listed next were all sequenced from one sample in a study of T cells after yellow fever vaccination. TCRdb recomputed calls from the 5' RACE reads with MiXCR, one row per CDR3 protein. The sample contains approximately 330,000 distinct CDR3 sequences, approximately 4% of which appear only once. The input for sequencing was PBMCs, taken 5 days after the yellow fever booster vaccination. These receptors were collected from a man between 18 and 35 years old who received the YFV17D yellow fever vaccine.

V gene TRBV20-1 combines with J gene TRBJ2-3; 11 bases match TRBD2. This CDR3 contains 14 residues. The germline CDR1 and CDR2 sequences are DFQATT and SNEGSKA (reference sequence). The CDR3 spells CRISGGEFTDTQYF. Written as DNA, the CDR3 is TGCAGAATTAGCGGGGGGGAGTTCACAGATACGCAGTATTTT.

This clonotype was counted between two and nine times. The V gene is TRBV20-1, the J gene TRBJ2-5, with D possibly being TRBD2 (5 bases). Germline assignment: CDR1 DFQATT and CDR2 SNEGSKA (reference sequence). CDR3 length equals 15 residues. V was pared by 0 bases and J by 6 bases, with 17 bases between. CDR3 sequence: CSAREEASSWKTQYF. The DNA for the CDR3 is TGCAGTGCTAGAGAGGAGGCGTCTAGCTGGAAGACCCAGTACTTC.

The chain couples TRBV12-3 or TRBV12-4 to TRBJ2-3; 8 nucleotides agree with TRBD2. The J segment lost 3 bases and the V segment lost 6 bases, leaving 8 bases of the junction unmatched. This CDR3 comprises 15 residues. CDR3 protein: CASRAWSGGTDTQYF. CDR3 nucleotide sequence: TGTGCCAGCAGAGCTTGGTCGGGGGGGACAGATACGCAGTATTTT.

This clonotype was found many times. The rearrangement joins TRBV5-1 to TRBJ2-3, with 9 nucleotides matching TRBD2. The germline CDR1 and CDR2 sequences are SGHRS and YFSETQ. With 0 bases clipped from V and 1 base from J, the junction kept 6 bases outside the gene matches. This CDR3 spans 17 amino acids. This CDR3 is CASSLGPSGTGTDTQYF. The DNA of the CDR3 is TGCGCCAGCAGCTTGGGGCCTAGCGGGACTGGCACAGATACGCAGTATTTT.

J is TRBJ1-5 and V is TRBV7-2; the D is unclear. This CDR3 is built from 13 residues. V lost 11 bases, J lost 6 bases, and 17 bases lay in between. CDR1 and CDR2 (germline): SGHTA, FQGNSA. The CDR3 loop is CASTGIAGQPQHF. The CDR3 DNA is TGTGCCTCGACGGGGATTGCAGGTCAGCCCCAGCATTTT. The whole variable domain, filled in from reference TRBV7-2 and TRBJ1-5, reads GAGVSQSPSNKVTEKGKDVELRCDPISGHTALYWYRQSLGQGLEFLIYFQGNSAPDKSGLPSDRFSAERTGGSVSTLTIQRTQQEDSAVYLCASTGIAGQPQHFGDGTRLSIL.

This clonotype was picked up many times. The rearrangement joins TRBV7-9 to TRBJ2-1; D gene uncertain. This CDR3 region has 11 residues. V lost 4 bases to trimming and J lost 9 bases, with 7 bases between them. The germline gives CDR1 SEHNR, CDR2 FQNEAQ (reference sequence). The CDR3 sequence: CASSSGLEQFF. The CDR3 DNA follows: TGTGCCAGCAGCTCGGGTCTTGAGCAGTTCTTC.

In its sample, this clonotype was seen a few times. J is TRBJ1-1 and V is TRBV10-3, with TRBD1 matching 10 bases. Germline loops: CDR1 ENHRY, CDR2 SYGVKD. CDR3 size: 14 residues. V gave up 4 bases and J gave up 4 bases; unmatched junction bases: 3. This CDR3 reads CAISGWTGGTEAFF. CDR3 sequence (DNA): TGTGCCATCAGTGGGTGGACAGGGGGCACTGAAGCTTTCTTT.

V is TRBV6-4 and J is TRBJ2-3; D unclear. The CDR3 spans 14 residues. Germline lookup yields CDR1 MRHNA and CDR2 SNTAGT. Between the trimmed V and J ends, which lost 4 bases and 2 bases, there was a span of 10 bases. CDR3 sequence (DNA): TGTGCCAGCAGTGCTCGACATTTCACAGATACGCAGTATTTT. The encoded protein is CASSARHFTDTQYF.

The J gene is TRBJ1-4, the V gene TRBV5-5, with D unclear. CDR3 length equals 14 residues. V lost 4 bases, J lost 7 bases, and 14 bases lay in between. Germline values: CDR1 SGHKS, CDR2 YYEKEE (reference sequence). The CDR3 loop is CASSEGVNSEKLFF. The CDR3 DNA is TGTGCCAGCAGCGAAGGCGTTAACAGTGAAAAACTGTTTTTT.

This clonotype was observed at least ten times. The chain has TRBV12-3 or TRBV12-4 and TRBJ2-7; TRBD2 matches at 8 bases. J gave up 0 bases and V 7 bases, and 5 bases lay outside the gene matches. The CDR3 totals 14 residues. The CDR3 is CASTGTRSSYEQYF. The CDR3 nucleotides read TGTGCCAGCACCGGGACTAGGTCCTCCTACGAGCAGTACTTC.

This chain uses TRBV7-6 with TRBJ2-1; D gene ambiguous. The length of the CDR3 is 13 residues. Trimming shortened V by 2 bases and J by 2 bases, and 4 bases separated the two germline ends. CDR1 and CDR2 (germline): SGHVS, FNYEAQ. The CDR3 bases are TGTGCCAGCAGCTTAACGCCCTACAATGAGCAGTTCTTC. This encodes CASSLTPYNEQFF.

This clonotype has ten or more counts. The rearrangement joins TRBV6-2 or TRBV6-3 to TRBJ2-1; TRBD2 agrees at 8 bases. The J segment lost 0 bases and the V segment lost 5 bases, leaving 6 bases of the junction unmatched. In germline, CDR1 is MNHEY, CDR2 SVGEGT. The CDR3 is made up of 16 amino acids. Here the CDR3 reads CASSGSGGRSYNEQFF. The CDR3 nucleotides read TGTGCCAGCAGTGGGAGCGGGGGCCGCTCCTACAATGAGCAGTTCTTC.

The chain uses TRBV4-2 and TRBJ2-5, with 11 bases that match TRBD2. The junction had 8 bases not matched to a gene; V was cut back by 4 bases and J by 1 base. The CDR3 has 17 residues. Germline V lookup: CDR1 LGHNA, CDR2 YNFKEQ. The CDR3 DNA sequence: TGTGCCAGCAGCCCAATCGGGACTAGCGGACTCCAAGAGACCCAGTACTTC. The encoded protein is CASSPIGTSGLQETQYF.

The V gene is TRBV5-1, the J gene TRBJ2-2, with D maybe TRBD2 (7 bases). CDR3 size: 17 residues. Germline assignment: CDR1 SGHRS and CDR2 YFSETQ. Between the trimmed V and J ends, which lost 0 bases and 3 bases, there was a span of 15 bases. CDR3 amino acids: CASSLAGGARDTGELFF. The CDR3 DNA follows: TGCGCCAGCAGCTTGGCGGGGGGCGCACGGGACACCGGGGAGCTGTTTTTT.

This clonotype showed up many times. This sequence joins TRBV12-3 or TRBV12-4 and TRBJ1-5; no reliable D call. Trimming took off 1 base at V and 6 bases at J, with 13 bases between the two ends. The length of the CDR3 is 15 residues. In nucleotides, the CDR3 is TGTGCCAGCAGTTTAGGGGTCGGGAAGGGTCAGCCCCAGCATTTT. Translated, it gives CASSLGVGKGQPQHF.

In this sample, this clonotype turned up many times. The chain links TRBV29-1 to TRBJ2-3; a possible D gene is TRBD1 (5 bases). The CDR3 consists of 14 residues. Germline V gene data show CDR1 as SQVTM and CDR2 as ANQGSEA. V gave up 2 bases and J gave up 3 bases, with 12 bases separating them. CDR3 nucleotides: TGCAGCGTTGAAACCAGGGTAGGGACAGATACGCAGTATTTT. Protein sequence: CSVETRVGTDTQYF.

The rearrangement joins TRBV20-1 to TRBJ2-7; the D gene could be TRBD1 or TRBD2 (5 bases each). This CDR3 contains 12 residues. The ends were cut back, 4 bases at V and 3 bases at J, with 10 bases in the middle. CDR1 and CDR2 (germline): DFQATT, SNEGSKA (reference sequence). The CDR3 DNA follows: TGCAGTGCTAATGGGGGTCGCTACGAGCAGTACTTC. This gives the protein CSANGGRYEQYF.

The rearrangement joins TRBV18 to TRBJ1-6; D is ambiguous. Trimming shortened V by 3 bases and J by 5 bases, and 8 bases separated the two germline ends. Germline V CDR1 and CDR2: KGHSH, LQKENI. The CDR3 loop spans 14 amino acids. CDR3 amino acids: CASSPLKDNSPLHF. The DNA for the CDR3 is TGTGCCAGCTCACCTCTTAAAGATAATTCACCCCTCCACTTT.

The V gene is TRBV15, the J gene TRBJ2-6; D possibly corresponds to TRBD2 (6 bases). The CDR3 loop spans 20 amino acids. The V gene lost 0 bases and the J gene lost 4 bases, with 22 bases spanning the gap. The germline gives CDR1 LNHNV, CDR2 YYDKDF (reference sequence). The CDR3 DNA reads TGTGCCACCAGCAGAGATCGGGGCGGGACGGCCGGTTGGGGGGCCAACGTCCTGACTTTC. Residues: CATSRDRGGTAGWGANVLTF.

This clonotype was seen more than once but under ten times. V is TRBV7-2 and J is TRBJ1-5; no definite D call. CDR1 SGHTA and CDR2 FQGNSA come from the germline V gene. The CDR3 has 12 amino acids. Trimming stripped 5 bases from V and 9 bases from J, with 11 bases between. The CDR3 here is CASSPPVGPQHF. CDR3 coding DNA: TGTGCCAGCAGCCCCCCGGTTGGGCCCCAGCATTTT.

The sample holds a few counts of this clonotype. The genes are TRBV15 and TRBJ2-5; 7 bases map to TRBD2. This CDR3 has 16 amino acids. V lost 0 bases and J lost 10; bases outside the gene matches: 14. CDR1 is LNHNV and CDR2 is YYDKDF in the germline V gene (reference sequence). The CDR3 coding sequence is TGTGCCACCAGCAGAGACCCCCTAGCGGCTCAGGAGTACCAGTACTTC. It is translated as CATSRDPLAAQEYQYF.

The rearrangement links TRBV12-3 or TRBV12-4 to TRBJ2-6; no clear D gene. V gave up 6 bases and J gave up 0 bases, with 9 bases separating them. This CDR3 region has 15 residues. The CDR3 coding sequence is TGTGCCAGCAGCAACAGTCGCTCTGGGGCCAACGTCCTGACTTTC. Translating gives CASSNSRSGANVLTF.

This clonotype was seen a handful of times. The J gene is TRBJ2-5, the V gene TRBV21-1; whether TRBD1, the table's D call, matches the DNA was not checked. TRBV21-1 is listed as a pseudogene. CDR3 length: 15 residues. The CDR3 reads CASSGRDRGRETQYF. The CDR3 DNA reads TGTGCCAGCAGCGGTCGGGACAGAGGACGGGAGACCCAGTACTTC.

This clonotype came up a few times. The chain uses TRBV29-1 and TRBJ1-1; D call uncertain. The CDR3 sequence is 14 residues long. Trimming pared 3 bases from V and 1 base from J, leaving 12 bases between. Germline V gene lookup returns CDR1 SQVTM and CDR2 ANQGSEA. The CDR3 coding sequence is TGCAGCGTTGACCAGCAATACGCGAACACTGAAGCTTTCTTT. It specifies CSVDQQYANTEAFF.

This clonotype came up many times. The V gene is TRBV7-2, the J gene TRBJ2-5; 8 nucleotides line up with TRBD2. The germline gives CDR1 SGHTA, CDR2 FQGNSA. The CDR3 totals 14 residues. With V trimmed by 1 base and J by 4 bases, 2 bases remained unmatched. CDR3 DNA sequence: TGTGCCAGCAGCTTAGTGGCGGGGGGAGAGACCCAGTACTTC. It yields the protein CASSLVAGGETQYF.

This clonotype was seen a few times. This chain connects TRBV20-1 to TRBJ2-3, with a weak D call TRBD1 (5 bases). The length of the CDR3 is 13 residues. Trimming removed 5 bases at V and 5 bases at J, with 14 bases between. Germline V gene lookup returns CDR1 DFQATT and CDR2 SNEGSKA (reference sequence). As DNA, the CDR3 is TGCAGTGCTGCTAGGACATCAAGAGATACGCAGTATTTT. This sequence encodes CSAARTSRDTQYF.

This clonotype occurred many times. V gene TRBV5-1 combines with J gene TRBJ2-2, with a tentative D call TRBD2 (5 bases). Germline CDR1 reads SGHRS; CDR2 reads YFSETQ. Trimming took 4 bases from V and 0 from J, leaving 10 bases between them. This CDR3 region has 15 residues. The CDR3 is CASSQDSPNTGELFF. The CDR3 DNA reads TGCGCCAGCAGCCAGGACTCACCGAACACCGGGGAGCTGTTTTTT.

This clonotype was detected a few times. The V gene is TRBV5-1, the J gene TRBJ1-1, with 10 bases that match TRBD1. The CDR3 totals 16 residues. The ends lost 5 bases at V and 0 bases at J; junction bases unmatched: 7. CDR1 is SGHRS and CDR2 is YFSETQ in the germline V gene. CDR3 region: CASSRGQGSMNTEAFF. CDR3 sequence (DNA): TGCGCCAGCAGTAGGGGACAGGGGTCGATGAACACTGAAGCTTTCTTT.